This TCR beta chain was documented in a study of blood T cell repertoires in COVID-19. About the study: Researchers got acute and convalescent COVID-19 samples from the United States, Italy and Spain. PBMCs, B-cell-depleted T cells, or T cells were the source of the cDNA or gDNA that made up the material.

Germline loops: CDR1 SQVTM, CDR2 ANQGSEA. The V end lost 4 bases, the J end lost 1 base, and 17 bases lay between the germline ends. The CDR3 contains 15 residues. Original handling: Reference gene primer amplification yielded estimated nucleated cell counts. Produced via immunoSEQ multiplex PCR; TCRdb's table is partial and in-frame only. V and J calls and clone size follow that table, whereas D and trimming were derived from the DNA. Altogether about 190,000 clones are present, approximately 88% being singletons, with the ten largest covering around 7%. This chain links TRBV29-1 with TRBJ2-7, with D possibly matching TRBD1 (6 bases). This receptor was taken from a middle-aged man with acute or convalescent COVID-19. Sequencing was carried out using peripheral blood. The CDR3 loop reads CSVGQAPSGSYEQYF. CDR3 bases: TGCAGCGTTGGACAGGCCCCAAGTGGGTCCTACGAGCAGTACTTC.